These 4 T cell receptor beta chains originate from one sample sequenced in a study of response to subunit inactivated influenza vaccine. One entry per CDR3 protein, called by TCRdb with MiXCR from the RT-PCR reads. The sample consists of about 700,000 distinct CDR3 sequences, approximately 15% of them appearing once. The starting material was PBMCs from blood, obtained 14 days before vaccination. These receptors were obtained from a man aged 50 to 60 who received an inactivated influenza vaccine.

This clonotype came up a few times. The chain combines TRBV25-1 with TRBJ2-5, with D perhaps TRBD1 or TRBD2 (7 bases each). The CDR3 totals 14 residues. With 6 bases removed from V and 1 base from J, the gap between germline ends came to 12 bases. Per germline, CDR1 MGHDK and CDR2 SYGVNS. In DNA, the CDR3 is TGTGCCAGCAGAAGCGGGACAGTCCAAGAGACCCAGTACTTC. Protein: CASRSGTVQETQYF.

This clonotype was picked up a small number of times. The chain uses TRBV2 and TRBJ2-7, with 10 bases that match TRBD2. The CDR3 covers 19 residues. The germline CDR1 and CDR2 sequences are SNHLY and FYNNEI. V was pared by 6 bases and J by 0 bases, with 17 bases of the junction left unmatched. The CDR3 loop reads CASRVLVLAGNKDSYEQYF. The CDR3 DNA reads TGTGCCAGCAGGGTATTAGTACTAGCGGGAAACAAAGACTCCTACGAGCAGTACTTC.

The rearrangement links TRBV7-9 to TRBJ2-3; unclear D gene. Trimming pared 5 bases from V and 2 bases from J, leaving 17 bases between. The germline V gene encodes CDR1 SEHNR and CDR2 FQNEAQ (reference sequence). This CDR3 has 16 amino acids. As DNA, the CDR3 is TGTGCCAGCAGCCGAACCGCCATAGGATACACAGATACGCAGTATTTT. Its translation: CASSRTAIGYTDTQYF.

The chain has TRBV27 and TRBJ2-1; TRBD1 is a possible D gene (5 bases). V lost 3 bases, J lost 1 base, and 13 bases lay in between. The CDR3 has 16 residues. Germline lookup yields CDR1 MNHEY and CDR2 SMNVEV (reference sequence). The CDR3 sequence: CASSLLSGKSYNEQFF. In DNA form, the CDR3 reads TGTGCCAGCAGTTTGTTGTCAGGGAAATCCTACAATGAGCAGTTCTTC.